The next 14 T cell receptor beta chains were all read from a single sample in a study of blood T cell repertoires in COVID-19 (dated by TCRdb to about 2020). The protocol used for the library was the immunoSEQ multiplex PCR assay. TCRdb took this table from immuneACCESS and kept in-frame rearrangements with V and J called. Such tables lack part of the clones; where checked against another copy, unresolved V genes explain under half of the gap, and the rest is unexplained. This sample has about 270,000 clones in its table, and about four fifths of those were observed once. The biggest ten clones account for about 2.9% of the sample. Input material: peripheral blood. The receptors here all came from a woman aged 55-69 years with active or convalescent COVID-19.

V usage is TRBV19 and J usage is TRBJ2-2; tentative D call: TRBD2 (6 bases). Germline V gene data show CDR1 as LNHDA and CDR2 as SQIVND (reference sequence). CDR3 size: 15 residues. Trimming pared 5 bases from V and 5 bases from J, leaving 15 bases between. CDR3 residues: CASSGGRGWTGELFF. Written as DNA, the CDR3 is TGTGCCAGTAGTGGCGGACGGGGGTGGACCGGGGAGCTGTTTTTT.

This chain joins TRBV5-6 and TRBJ2-5; TRBD1 matches 9 bases. This CDR3 is 14 amino acids long. V gave up 3 bases and J gave up 4 bases; unmatched junction bases: 4. CDR1 and CDR2 (germline): SGHDT, YYEEEE. CDR3 in DNA: TGTGCCAGCAGCTGGACAGGGGATCGAGAGACCCAGTACTTC. It codes for CASSWTGDRETQYF.

The chain is built from TRBV29-1 and TRBJ2-1, with TRBD1 matching 7 bases. The CDR3 loop spans 13 amino acids. The ends lost 3 bases at V and 10 bases at J; junction bases unmatched: 9. Germline V CDR1 and CDR2: SQVTM, ANQGSEA. The DNA for the CDR3 is TGCAGCGTTGATCAACGGCAAGGGGGCGAGCAGTTCTTC. This codes for CSVDQRQGGEQFF.

The chain couples TRBV5-1 to TRBJ2-1, with D possibly being TRBD2 (6 bases). Germline V gene lookup returns CDR1 SGHRS and CDR2 YFSETQ. The length of the CDR3 is 16 residues. The germline V and J ends were trimmed by 5 bases and 1 base, with 16 bases remaining between them. CDR3: CASRTGPEGSYNEQFF. CDR3 sequence (DNA): TGCGCCAGCAGGACCGGGCCGGAGGGTTCCTACAATGAGCAGTTCTTC.

The rearrangement uses TRBV24-1 and TRBJ2-1; a weak D match, TRBD2 (6 bases). CDR1 is KGHDR, CDR2 SFDVKD, per germline. CDR3 length equals 15 residues. Trimming removed 3 bases at V and 10 bases at J, with 18 bases between. In DNA form, the CDR3 reads TGTGCCACCAGTGATGGGACTTCCCCCCTCAAGGAGCAGTTCTTC. Protein product: CATSDGTSPLKEQFF.

The chain uses TRBV5-6 and TRBJ1-2; no clear D. CDR1 is SGHDT and CDR2 is YYEEEE in the germline V gene. There are 12 residues in the CDR3. Trimming stripped 1 base from V and 6 bases from J, with 7 bases between. The CDR3 region has the DNA TGTGCCAGCAGCTTGATTGGAGATGGCTACACCTTC. It specifies CASSLIGDGYTF. The full variable domain, rest sourced from reference TRBV5-6 and TRBJ1-2, is DAGVTQSPTHLIKTRGQQVTLRCSPKSGHDTVSWYQQALGQGPQFIFQYYEEEERQRGNFPDRFSGHQFPNYSSELNVNALLLGDSALYLCASSLIGDGYTFGSGTRLTVV.

The rearrangement uses TRBV19 and TRBJ2-1; no definite D call. This CDR3 is 15 amino acids long. Trimming stripped 7 bases from V and 0 bases from J, with 13 bases between. In germline, CDR1 is LNHDA, CDR2 SQIVND (reference sequence). The DNA for the CDR3 is TGTGCCAGTACAGAACGGCGGAGCTCCTACAATGAGCAGTTCTTC. Encoded protein: CASTERRSSYNEQFF.

The chain carries TRBV7-9 and TRBJ2-2; 8 nucleotides align to TRBD1. V was clipped by 5 bases and J by 4 bases; unmatched bases: 15. The CDR3 is 18 amino acids. Germline values: CDR1 SEHNR, CDR2 FQNEAQ (reference sequence). The CDR3 sequence is CASSRRDRSTYLTGELFF. The DNA of the CDR3 is TGTGCCAGCAGCCGACGGGACAGGTCTACCTACCTCACCGGGGAGCTGTTTTTT. Filled out from reference TRBV7-9 and TRBJ2-2, the complete variable domain reads DTGVSQNPRHKITKRGQNVTFRCDPISEHNRLYWYRQTLGQGPEFLTYFQNEAQLEKSRLLSDRFSAERPKGSFSTLEIQRTEQGDSAMYLCASSRRDRSTYLTGELFFGEGSRLTVL.

The chain has TRBV5-6 and TRBJ2-5; 9 nucleotides line up with TRBD2. Looked up from germline, CDR1 is SGHDT and CDR2 is YYEEEE. This CDR3 has 14 residues. V trimming: 4 bases; J trimming: 2 bases; junction bases outside the gene matches: 3. CDR3 sequence reads: CASSPSGGQETQYF. The CDR3 nucleotides read TGTGCCAGCAGCCCCAGCGGGGGGCAAGAGACCCAGTACTTC.

The chain carries TRBV10-3 and TRBJ2-7; no definite D call. This CDR3 is built from 15 residues. The germline gives CDR1 ENHRY, CDR2 SYGVKD. Trimming took 4 bases from V and 0 from J, leaving 13 bases between them. CDR3 DNA sequence: TGTGCCATCAGTGGAGGTAGAGTGGGCTCCTACGAGCAGTACTTC. Its protein is CAISGGRVGSYEQYF.

The gene calls are TRBV7-2 and TRBJ1-5; 7 bases are shared with TRBD1. V trimming: 4 bases; J trimming: 6 bases; junction bases outside the gene matches: 18. The CDR3 consists of 18 residues. Germline lookup yields CDR1 SGHTA and CDR2 FQGNSA. The CDR3 reads CASSSRTGAGGLGQPQHF. The CDR3, as DNA: TGTGCCAGCAGCTCCAGGACGGGGGCAGGGGGATTGGGTCAGCCCCAGCATTTT.

In its sample, this clone was seen a few times. The CDR3 nucleotides are TGTGCCAGCATCGGACAGGGCAGCTCCCACACTGAAGCTTTCTTT. It translates to CASIGQGSSHTEAFF. The chain combines TRBV7-8 with TRBJ1-1, with 8 bases fitting TRBD1. The CDR3 has 15 residues. Germline CDR1 is SGHVS and CDR2 is FQNEAQ. J gave up 3 bases and V 7 bases, and 10 bases lay outside the gene matches.

As regards this clone: Within the sample, other DNA sequences also encode this same CDR3. The rearrangement uses TRBV18 and TRBJ1-4; TRBD1 matches 9 bases. The germline CDR1 and CDR2 sequences are KGHSH and LQKENI. V lost 3 bases, J lost 5 bases, and 1 base stayed unmatched. This CDR3 has 14 amino acids. The CDR3 spells CASSPGTGNEKLFF. The CDR3, as DNA: TGTGCCAGCTCACCCGGGACAGGGAATGAAAAACTGTTTTTT.

J is TRBJ2-7 and V is TRBV7-2; tentatively, D is TRBD2 (6 bases). CDR3 length: 15 amino acids. Germline V gene lookup returns CDR1 SGHTA and CDR2 FQGNSA. The germline V and J ends were trimmed by 5 bases and 2 bases, with 16 bases remaining between them. CDR3 DNA sequence: TGTGCCAGCAGCCAAGGGGCGGGGTCCCCCTACGAGCAGTACTTC. Its protein is CASSQGAGSPYEQYF.